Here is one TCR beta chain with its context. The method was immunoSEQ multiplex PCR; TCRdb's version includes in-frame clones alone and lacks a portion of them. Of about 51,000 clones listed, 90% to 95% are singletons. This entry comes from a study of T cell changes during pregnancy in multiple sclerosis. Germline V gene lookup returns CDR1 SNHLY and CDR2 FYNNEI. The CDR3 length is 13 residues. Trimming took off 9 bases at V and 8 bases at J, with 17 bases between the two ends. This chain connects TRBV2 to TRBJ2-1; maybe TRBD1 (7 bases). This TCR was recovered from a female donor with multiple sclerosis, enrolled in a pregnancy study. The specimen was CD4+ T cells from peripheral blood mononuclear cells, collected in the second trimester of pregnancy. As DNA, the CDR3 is TGTGCCAGTCAAGCAGGGGGGCCCTATGAGCAGTTCTTC. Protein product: CASQAGGPYEQFF. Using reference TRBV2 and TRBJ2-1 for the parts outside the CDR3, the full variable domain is EPEVTQTPSHQVTQMGQEVILRCVPISNHLYFYWYRQILGQKVEFLVSFYNNEISEKSEIFDDQFSVERPDGSNFTLKIRSTKLEDSAMYFCASQAGGPYEQFFGPGTRLTVL.